A selection of T cell receptor beta chains follows, all from one sample in a study of tumor-infiltrating lymphocytes in oesophageal squamous cell carcinoma. TCRdb fed the PCR reads into MiXCR, producing one record per CDR3 protein. The sample has 21,000 or so distinct CDR3 sequences, 35% to 40% seen once. Material for sequencing was esophageal tumor tissue. The receptor source for this set is a male donor with esophageal squamous cell carcinoma. Both conserved end residues are part of each CDR3. A D gene is named only where the DNA matches it firmly. The size entry is marked missing in some rows and otherwise reads once, few, many or a size class.

CASSLHTGTNEQFF,TGTGCCAGCAGCTTACATACCGGGACAAATGAGCAGTTCTTC,TRBV7-2,.,.,TRBJ2-1
CASSSQGGNTEAFF,TGTGCCAGCAGCTCCCAGGGAGGGAACACTGAAGCTTTCTTT,TRBV7-2,.,medium-sized,TRBJ1-1
CASSETYQETQYF,TGTGCCAGCAGTGAAACCTACCAAGAGACCCAGTACTTC,TRBV2,.,many,TRBJ2-5
CASLWTGPYNEQFF,TGTGCCAGCCTTTGGACAGGGCCTTACAATGAGCAGTTCTTC,TRBV7-6,TRBD1,.,TRBJ2-1
CASSETSGVRNEQFF,TGCGCCAGCAGTGAGACTAGCGGGGTCCGCAATGAGCAGTTCTTC,TRBV10-1,TRBD2,.,TRBJ2-1
CASSRTQGSYEQYF,TGCGCCAGCAGCAGGACACAGGGATCCTACGAGCAGTACTTC,TRBV5-1,.,many,TRBJ2-7
CASSLVKGSYNEQYF,TGTGCCAGCAGCTTGGTAAAGGGCTCCTACAATGAGCAGTACTTC,TRBV7-2,.,.,TRBJ2-7
CASSTGGDEHTGELFF,TGTGCCAGCAGTACCGGAGGGGACGAGCACACCGGGGAGCTGTTTTTT,TRBV6-2/TRBV6-3,.,many,TRBJ2-2
CASSRDRGETQYF,TGTGCCAGCAGTAGGGACAGAGGCGAGACCCAGTACTTC,TRBV6-4,TRBD1,.,TRBJ2-5
CASSQDIGTTEAFF,TGCGCCAGCAGCCAAGATATCGGCACCACTGAAGCTTTCTTT,TRBV4-1,.,.,TRBJ1-1
CASSFDRREWLHLRF,.,TRBV5-5,.,many,TRBJ2-6
CASSLDPTGKNTGELFF,TGTGCCAGCAGCTTAGACCCGACAGGGAAGAACACCGGGGAGCTGTTTTTT,TRBV7-9,TRBD1,many,TRBJ2-2
CASSPTGADRINQPQHF,TGCGCCAGCAGTCCTACAGGGGCAGACAGGATAAATCAGCCCCAGCATTTT,TRBV4-1,TRBD1,many,TRBJ1-5
CASSLMYNSPLHF,TGTGCCAGCAGCTTAATGTATAATTCACCCCTCCACTTT,TRBV7-3,.,.,TRBJ1-6
CSAETDRLETQYF,TGCAGTGCTGAGACTGACAGGCTTGAGACCCAGTACTTC,TRBV20-1,.,.,TRBJ2-5
CASSSTGSPYEQYF,TGTGCCAGCAGCTCGACAGGGAGTCCCTACGAGCAGTACTTC,TRBV7-8,TRBD1,few,TRBJ2-7
CAISERQGTYEQYF,TGTGCCATCAGTGAGAGGCAGGGAACGTACGAGCAGTACTTC,TRBV10-3,.,many,TRBJ2-7
CAISEGVGETDTQYF,TGTGCCATCAGTGAAGGGGTCGGAGAGACAGATACGCAGTATTTT,TRBV10-3,.,.,TRBJ2-3
CASSPTSGGEGNIQYF,TGTGCCAGCAGCCCCACGTCGGGGGGCGAAGGAAACATTCAGTACTTC,TRBV7-7,.,.,TRBJ2-4
CASTIGETQYF,TGTGCCAGCACCATCGGGGAGACCCAGTACTTC,TRBV6-1,.,large,TRBJ2-5
CASRRDYGYTF,TGTGCCAGCAGGCGCGACTATGGCTACACCTTC,TRBV7-9,.,medium-sized,TRBJ1-2
CASSYPDGTRDQYF,TGTGCCAGCAGCTACCCGGACGGGACGAGAGACCAGTACTTC,TRBV7-9,.,many,TRBJ2-5
CASSPLVGSYNEQFF,TGTGCCAGCAGCCCCCTAGTGGGTTCCTACAATGAGCAGTTCTTC,TRBV9,.,.,TRBJ2-1
CASSPQGGPGYEQYF,TGTGCCAGCAGCCCCCAGGGAGGGCCAGGATACGAGCAGTACTTC,TRBV7-6,TRBD2,once,TRBJ2-7
CASSLMTSGTDTQYF,TGTGCCAGCAGCTTAATGACTAGCGGCACAGATACGCAGTATTTT,TRBV7-3,TRBD2,many,TRBJ2-3
CASSKGWGTRSYEQYF,TGTGCCAGTAGTAAGGGATGGGGGACCCGCTCCTACGAGCAGTACTTC,TRBV19,.,many,TRBJ2-7
CASSRGTPLVDTQFF,TGTGCCAGCAGTCGCGGGACCCCCCTGGTAGATACGCAGTTCTTC,TRBV12-3/TRBV12-4,.,.,TRBJ2-1
CAWSRVSGNTIYF,TGTGCCTGGAGCAGAGTCTCTGGAAACACCATATATTTT,TRBV30,.,.,TRBJ1-3
CASSLDGTSGYNEQFF,TGTGCCAGCAGCTTAGATGGGACTAGTGGCTACAATGAGCAGTTCTTC,TRBV11-3,TRBD2,.,TRBJ2-1
CASSGGMANTEAFF,TGTGCCAGCAGTGGGGGGATGGCAAACACTGAAGCTTTCTTT,TRBV6-1,.,.,TRBJ1-1
CATSIQGLYTDTQYF,TGTGCCACCAGCATCCAGGGACTATACACAGATACGCAGTATTTT,TRBV15,TRBD2,few,TRBJ2-3
CASSRTSGGRTDTQYF,TGTGCCAGCAGCCGGACTAGCGGGGGGAGGACAGATACGCAGTATTTT,TRBV5-5,TRBD2,few,TRBJ2-3
CASSTGTSGRRGYEQYF,TGTGCCAGTAGTACCGGGACTAGCGGGAGGAGAGGCTACGAGCAGTACTTC,TRBV19,TRBD2,many,TRBJ2-7
CASSLEGRGSGEQYF,TGTGCCAGCAGCTTAGAAGGGAGGGGGTCGGGCGAGCAGTACTTC,TRBV7-9,.,.,TRBJ2-7
CASSLNFGTSEQYF,TGTGCCAGCAGCTTAAACTTCGGGACTAGCGAGCAGTACTTC,TRBV7-6,TRBD2,.,TRBJ2-7
CASRASGGEREAFF,TGTGCCAGCAGAGCCTCAGGGGGTGAGCGTGAAGCTTTCTTT,TRBV6-5,TRBD1,.,TRBJ1-1